What follows is one T cell receptor beta chain and its context. Trimming took off 3 bases at V and 1 base at J, with 10 bases between the two ends. From germline, CDR1 is ENHRY and CDR2 SYGVKD. This CDR3 is built from 14 residues. The record originates from a study of early T cells in non-severe SARS-CoV-2 infection. Each single cDNA molecule received a unique molecular identifier. Each CDR3 protein gets one entry after TCRdb re-called the 5' RACE reads with MiXCR. The sample includes around 48,000 distinct CDR3 sequences, about 13% seen only once; the top ten take approximately 10%. The receptor comes from an adult who was a healthcare worker with PCR-confirmed SARS-CoV-2 infection or an uninfected control (not recorded which). The chain recombines TRBV10-3 with TRBJ2-7; tentatively, D is TRBD2 (6 bases). Sequenced sample: whole blood. This CDR3 is CAISDTGESYEQYF. For the CDR3, the DNA is TGTGCCATCAGTGACACGGGGGAGTCCTACGAGCAGTACTTC.